This TCR beta chain was obtained from a study of PD-1 blockade in classical Hodgkin lymphoma. General study results and limits: While CD8+ TCR diversity did not rise significantly by C4D1, CD4+ TCR diversity did.

Using immunoSEQ multiplex PCR, the repertoire was profiled, and TCRdb retains in-frame clones only, with some absent. The sample contains roughly 100,000 clones, approximately 90% of which appear only once. To note about this clone: The antigen is undetermined.

J lost 7 bases, V lost 0 bases, and 9 bases had no gene match. Germline V gene lookup returns CDR1 LGHNA and CDR2 YNFKEQ. This CDR3 spans 16 amino acids. The patients all showed relapse after autologous stem cell transplantation, while their brentuximab vedotin exposure varied. The rearrangement links TRBV4-2 to TRBJ2-7; 10 bases match TRBD2. This sequence was found in a human donor with classical Hodgkin lymphoma. The sample was peripheral blood mononuclear cells (PBMCs), taken before the second cycle of nivolumab. As DNA, the CDR3 is TGTGCCAGCAGCCAAGAGGAAGCGGGGGGGCCTGGAGAGCAGTACTTC. This codes for CASSQEEAGGPGEQYF.